The present entry profiles one T cell receptor beta chain with its context. The sample comes from a study of blood T cell repertoires in COVID-19. Study processing details: Reference gene primer amplification in the assay estimated nucleated cell counts. TCRdb's copy holds only in-frame clones and misses some; the assay was immunoSEQ multiplex PCR. The V and J calls and clone size were taken over from that table, and D and trimming were inferred from the DNA. The sample records a few hundred thousand clones, around 90% being singletons. Germline V gives CDR1 MNHNS, CDR2 SASEGT. V gave up 2 bases and J gave up 4 bases, with 14 bases separating them. The CDR3 loop spans 15 amino acids. Participants came from about 23 US areas, aged about 18 to 100 years. Cohorts were determined from participant-reported clinical history.

Sequenced material: PBMCs or T cells enriched from blood (not recorded which). The TCR originated in a woman in her late teens or twenties who had recovered from COVID-19. This chain joins TRBV6-1 and TRBJ1-1; D might be TRBD1 (5 bases). CDR3 sequence: CASSEFIGQGTEAFF. The CDR3 nucleotides are TGTGCCAGCAGTGAATTCATAGGGCAGGGCACTGAAGCTTTCTTT.